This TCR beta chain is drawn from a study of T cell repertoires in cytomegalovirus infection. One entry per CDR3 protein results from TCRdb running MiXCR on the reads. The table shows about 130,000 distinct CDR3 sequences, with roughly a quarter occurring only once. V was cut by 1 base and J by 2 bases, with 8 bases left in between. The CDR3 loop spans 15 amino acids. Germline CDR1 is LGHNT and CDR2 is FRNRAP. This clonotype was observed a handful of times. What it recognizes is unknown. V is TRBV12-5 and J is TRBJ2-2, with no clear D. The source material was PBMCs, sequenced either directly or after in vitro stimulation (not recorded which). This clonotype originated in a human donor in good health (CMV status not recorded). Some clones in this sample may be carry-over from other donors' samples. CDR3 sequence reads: CASGLGPLNTGELFF. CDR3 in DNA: TGTGCTAGTGGTTTGGGACCACTAAACACCGGGGAGCTGTTTTTT.